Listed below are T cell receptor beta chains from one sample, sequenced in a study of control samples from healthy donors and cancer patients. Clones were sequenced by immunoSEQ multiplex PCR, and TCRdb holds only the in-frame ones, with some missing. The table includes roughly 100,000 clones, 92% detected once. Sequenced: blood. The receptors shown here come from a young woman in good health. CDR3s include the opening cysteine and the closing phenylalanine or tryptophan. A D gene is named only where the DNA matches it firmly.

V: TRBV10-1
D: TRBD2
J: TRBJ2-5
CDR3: CASSDSAGEETQYF

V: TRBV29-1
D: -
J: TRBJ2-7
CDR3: CSVNVAQEGYEQYF

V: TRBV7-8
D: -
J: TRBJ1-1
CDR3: CASSLVDSGWGAEAFF

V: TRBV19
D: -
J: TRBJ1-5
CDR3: CASSIGDLGNQPQHF

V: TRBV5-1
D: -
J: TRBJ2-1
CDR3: CASRTGIYNEQFF

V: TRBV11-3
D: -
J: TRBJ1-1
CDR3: CASSGLNTEAFF

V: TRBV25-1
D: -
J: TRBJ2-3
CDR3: CASSEVMGASSTDTQYF

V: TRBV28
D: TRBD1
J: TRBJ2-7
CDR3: CASSINTGDQEQYF

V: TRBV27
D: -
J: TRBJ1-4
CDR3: CASGNRAGNEKLFF

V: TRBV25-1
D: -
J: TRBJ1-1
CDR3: CAYRVSGYTEAFF

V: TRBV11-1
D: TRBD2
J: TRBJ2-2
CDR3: CASSLYGGAFTGELFF

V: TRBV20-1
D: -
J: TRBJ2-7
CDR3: CSARDSHEQYF

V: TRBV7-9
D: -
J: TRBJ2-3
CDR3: CASSSYTDTQYF

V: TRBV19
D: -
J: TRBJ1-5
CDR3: CASSVDTYQPQHF

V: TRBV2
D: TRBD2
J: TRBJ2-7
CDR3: CASSDIAGASYEQYF

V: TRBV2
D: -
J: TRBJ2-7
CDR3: CASTYHLGADYEQYF

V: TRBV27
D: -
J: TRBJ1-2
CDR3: CASSKLGSEGYTF

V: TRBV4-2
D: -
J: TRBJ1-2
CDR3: CASSQAGVGEGYTF

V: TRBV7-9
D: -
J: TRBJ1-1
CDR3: CASRQGSSRGAEAFF

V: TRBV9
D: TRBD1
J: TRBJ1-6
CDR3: CASSADRGVQSPLHF

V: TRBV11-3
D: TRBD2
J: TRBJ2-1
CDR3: CASSPGGGSYNEQFF

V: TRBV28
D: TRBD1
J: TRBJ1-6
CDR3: CASSSLDRDRSPLHF

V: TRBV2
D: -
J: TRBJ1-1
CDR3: CASSERHLNTEAFF

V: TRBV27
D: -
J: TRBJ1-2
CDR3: CASRGRANYGYTF

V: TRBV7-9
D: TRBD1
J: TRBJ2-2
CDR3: CASSSQGAGELFF

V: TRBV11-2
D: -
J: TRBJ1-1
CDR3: CASSSPGFMDLNTEAFF

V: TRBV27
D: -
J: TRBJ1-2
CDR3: CASSLLEGSGYTF

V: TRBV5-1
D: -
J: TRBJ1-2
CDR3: CASSLVGGTNYGYTF

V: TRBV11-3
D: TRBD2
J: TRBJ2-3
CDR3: CASSLGLAGGEGDTQYF

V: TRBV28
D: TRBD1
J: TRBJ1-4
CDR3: CASRTDRGRTKLFF

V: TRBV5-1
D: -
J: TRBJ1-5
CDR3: CASSLDWGPGPQHF

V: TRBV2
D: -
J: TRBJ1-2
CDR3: CAEPVPNYGYTF

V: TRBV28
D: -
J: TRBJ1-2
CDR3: CASILRHRQTANYGYTF

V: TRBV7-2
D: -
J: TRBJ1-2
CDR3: CASLEKPRNYGYTF

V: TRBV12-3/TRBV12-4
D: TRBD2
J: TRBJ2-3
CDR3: CASGVGADTQYF

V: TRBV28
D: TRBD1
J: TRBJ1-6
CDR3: CASNLRDRDNSPLHF

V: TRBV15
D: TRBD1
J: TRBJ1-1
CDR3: CATSRAGQANTEAFF